The next 23 T cell receptor beta chains were all read from a single sample in a study of radiation and T cells in renal cell carcinoma. The assay was immunoSEQ multiplex PCR, and TCRdb's table has in-frame clones only and misses some. This sample carries 90,000 to 100,000 clones, approximately 86% of them seen once, and the ten largest clones take under 9.5%. Time point reported: baseline pretreatment blood. The treatment denotes: 15 Gy SBRT to primary tumor, nephrectomy 4 weeks later. The sequences come from blood, collected from a patient whose treatment included radiotherapy and nephrectomy. The receptor set was obtained from a man aged 45 to 65 with renal cell carcinoma.

The J gene is TRBJ1-1, the V gene TRBV5-5; D ambiguous. The ends were cut back, 3 bases at V and 1 base at J, with 7 bases in the middle. The germline CDR1 and CDR2 sequences are SGHKS and YYEKEE (reference sequence). This CDR3 comprises 13 residues. The CDR3 loop reads CASSSDWNTEAFF. DNA for the CDR3: TGTGCCAGCAGCTCCGACTGGAACACTGAAGCTTTCTTT.

J is TRBJ2-4 and V is TRBV5-4, with 8 bases identical to TRBD1. Per the germline V gene, CDR1 is SGHNT and CDR2 is YYREEE (reference sequence). Germline trimming cut 3 bases from V and 6 bases from J; bases unmatched to any gene: 11. The CDR3 runs to 16 residues. CDR3 sequence reads: CASSSPLDRGGNIQYF. CDR3 coding DNA: TGTGCCAGCAGCTCTCCCCTAGACAGGGGTGGAAACATTCAGTACTTC. The variable domain in full, with the rest retrieved from reference TRBV5-4 and TRBJ2-4, is ETGVTQSPTHLIKTRGQQVTLRCSSQSGHNTVSWYQQALGQGPQFIFQYYREEENGRGNFPPRFSGLQFPNYSSELNVNALELDDSALYLCASSSPLDRGGNIQYFGAGTRLSVL.

This clone is a singleton in its sample. This chain uses TRBV27 with TRBJ2-5; 8 bases are a match to TRBD1. The V and J ends lost 6 bases and 5 bases, in that order; junction bases with no gene match: 8. Germline CDR1 reads MNHEY; CDR2 reads SMNVEV (reference sequence). The CDR3 contains 14 residues. CDR3 bases: TGTGCCAGCAGCCCGGACAGGGCCGGGGAGACCCAGTACTTC. Residues: CASSPDRAGETQYF.

V gene TRBV5-1 combines with J gene TRBJ1-2, with D unresolved. Trimming pared 0 bases from V and 5 bases from J, leaving 8 bases between. The V gene's germline CDR1 is SGHRS and CDR2 YFSETQ. CDR3 size: 13 residues. In DNA form, the CDR3 reads TGCGCCAGCAGCTTGGAATGGCAGTATGGCTACACCTTC. It translates to CASSLEWQYGYTF.

This sequence joins TRBV5-6 and TRBJ1-5; perhaps TRBD1 as D (6 bases). The V gene lost 5 bases and the J gene lost 6 bases, with 15 bases spanning the gap. The CDR3 is 14 residues long. Germline V CDR1 and CDR2: SGHDT, YYEEEE. CDR3 sequence reads: CASSVGGFSQPQHF. The CDR3 DNA reads as TGTGCCAGCAGTGTGGGGGGCTTTTCTCAGCCCCAGCATTTT.

CDR3 DNA sequence: TGCGCCAGCAGCTTGACAGGGAGGGGGTCTGAAGCTTTCTTT. Its protein product is CASSLTGRGSEAFF. The gene calls are TRBV5-1 and TRBJ1-1; D is possibly TRBD1 (6 bases). The CDR3 is 14 amino acids. V dropped 1 base and J dropped 6 bases, with 13 bases sitting between them. In germline, CDR1 is SGHRS, CDR2 YFSETQ.

This sequence joins TRBV29-1 and TRBJ2-5; TRBD2 aligns across 10 bases. This CDR3 contains 15 residues. CDR1 and CDR2 from the germline V gene are SQVTM and ANQGSEA. J gave up 5 bases and V 2 bases, and 8 bases lay outside the gene matches. CDR3 in DNA: TGCAGCGTTGAAAAAAGGACTAGCGGTGAGGAGACCCAGTACTTC. Amino acid sequence: CSVEKRTSGEETQYF.

The chain couples TRBV7-9 to TRBJ2-2; D unclear. The germline V and J ends were trimmed by 4 bases and 5 bases, with 11 bases remaining between them. CDR3 length: 14 amino acids. Germline CDR1 reads SEHNR; CDR2 reads FQNEAQ (reference sequence). CDR3 coding DNA: TGTGCCAGCAGCTACGGCGATGGGACCGGGGAGCTGTTTTTT. Translation: CASSYGDGTGELFF.

The rearrangement links TRBV5-6 to TRBJ2-5; 7 nucleotides agree with TRBD2. The CDR3 consists of 15 residues. Germline V gives CDR1 SGHDT, CDR2 YYEEEE. Trimming cost V 4 bases and J 0 bases; bases outside gene matches: 6. The CDR3 bases are TGTGCCAGCAGCAACCACGGACTAGACCAAGAGACCCAGTACTTC. Its protein is CASSNHGLDQETQYF.

This sequence joins TRBV5-4 and TRBJ1-3; TRBD1 matches at 8 bases. This CDR3 has 15 amino acids. Germline V gene data show CDR1 as SGHNT and CDR2 as YYREEE (reference sequence). J was trimmed by 4 bases and V by 4 bases; bases with no gene match: 7. The DNA for the CDR3 is TGTGCCAGCAGCACCGGACAGGGTATGGGAAACACCATATATTTT. Its translation: CASSTGQGMGNTIYF.

The table lists this clone with a count of one. The chain is built from TRBV27 and TRBJ2-1; D is uncertain. Between the trimmed V and J ends, which lost 9 bases and 4 bases, there was a span of 7 bases. Germline CDR1 and CDR2: MNHEY and SMNVEV (reference sequence). This CDR3 comprises 11 residues. The CDR3, as DNA: TGTGCCAGTGGATGGTACAATGAGCAGTTCTTC. Translated: CASGWYNEQFF.

The chain is built from TRBV28 and TRBJ2-1; D gene ambiguous. The V gene lost 6 bases and the J gene lost 1 base, with 4 bases spanning the gap. The germline V gene encodes CDR1 MDHEN and CDR2 SYDVKM. The CDR3 length is 12 residues. CDR3 sequence (DNA): TGTGCCAGCAGATCGTCCTACAATGAGCAGTTCTTC. Translation: CASRSSYNEQFF.

The chain is built from TRBV5-1 and TRBJ1-5, with 8 bases matching TRBD1. V was pared by 4 bases and J by 5 bases, with 5 bases of the junction left unmatched. The CDR3 has 14 amino acids. Germline CDR1 reads SGHRS; CDR2 reads YFSETQ. This chain's CDR3 is CASSTGQGDQPQHF. The CDR3 nucleotides are TGCGCCAGCAGCACCGGACAGGGAGATCAGCCCCAGCATTTT.

This chain uses TRBV7-2 with TRBJ1-1; D is possibly TRBD1 (5 bases). From germline, CDR1 is SGHTA and CDR2 FQGNSA. With 1 base removed from V and 8 bases from J, the gap between germline ends came to 14 bases. The length of the CDR3 is 14 residues. The CDR3 DNA follows: TGTGCCAGCAGCTTAGGGGGGAACCAACCCGAAGCTTTCTTT. It encodes CASSLGGNQPEAFF.

This clone was counted once. This chain connects TRBV7-3 to TRBJ2-2, with 14 bases fitting TRBD2. Germline CDR1 and CDR2: SGHTA and FQGTGA. Germline trimming cut 5 bases from V and 1 base from J; bases unmatched to any gene: 3. CDR3 length: 17 residues. For the CDR3, the DNA is TGTGCCAGCAGCATTGGGACTAGCGGGGGGAACACCGGGGAGCTGTTTTTT. Translation gives CASSIGTSGGNTGELFF. Looking up the rest from reference TRBV7-3 and TRBJ2-2 gives the full variable domain: GAGVSQTPSNKVTEKGKYVELRCDPISGHTALYWYRQSLGQGPEFLIYFQGTGAADDSGLPNDRFFAVRPEGSVSTLKIQRTERGDSAVYLCASSIGTSGGNTGELFFGEGSRLTVL.

This clone was seen just once. This chain's CDR3 is CASSLIGRGAWTEAFF. The CDR3 nucleotides are TGTGCCAGCAGCCTTATAGGGCGTGGGGCGTGGACTGAAGCTTTCTTT. The chain carries TRBV28 and TRBJ1-1, with a possible D match to TRBD1 (5 bases). The CDR3 spans 16 residues. Trimming removed 6 bases from V and 5 bases from J, with 22 bases in between. Germline-derived CDR1 and CDR2 are MDHEN and SYDVKM. The complete variable domain, with remaining parts taken from reference TRBV28 and TRBJ1-1, reads DVKVTQSSRYLVKRTGEKVFLECVQDMDHENMFWYRQDPGLGLRLIYFSYDVKMKEKGDIPEGYSVSREKKERFSLILESASTNQTSMYLCASSLIGRGAWTEAFFGQGTRLTVV.

This clone showed up just a few times. With a far larger clone one base away, a read error is the likely cause. V usage is TRBV5-1 and J usage is TRBJ2-5, with TRBD2 identical over 7 bases. Germline V gene data show CDR1 as SGHRS and CDR2 as YFSETQ. The CDR3 has 17 residues. The junction had 8 bases not matched to a gene; V was cut back by 0 bases and J by 0 bases. The CDR3 protein is CASSLAGAGLNQETQYF. CDR3 sequence (DNA): TGCGCCAGCAGCTTGGCCGGAGCGGGGCTGAACCAAGAGACCCAGTACTTC.

The chain has TRBV6-5 and TRBJ2-7, with 9 bases that match TRBD1. The length of the CDR3 is 15 residues. The ends lost 4 bases at V and 0 bases at J; junction bases unmatched: 4. The V gene's germline CDR1 is MNHEY and CDR2 SVGAGI. For the CDR3, the DNA is TGTGCCAGCAGTTCCGGGACAGGGAACTCCTACGAGCAGTACTTC. Protein sequence: CASSSGTGNSYEQYF.

The sample holds a few counts of this clone. The CDR3 region is CAISESTGSSYNSPLHF. CDR3 nucleotides: TGTGCCATCAGTGAGTCGACAGGGTCCTCCTATAATTCACCCCTCCACTTT. V gene TRBV10-3 combines with J gene TRBJ1-6; 7 bases fit TRBD1. The CDR3 loop spans 17 amino acids. CDR1 is ENHRY and CDR2 is SYGVKD in the germline V gene. Trimming at V came to 0 bases and at J to 0 bases, leaving 2 bases not matched to a gene.

The chain employs TRBV20-1 and TRBJ2-5; D is unresolved. The germline V and J ends were trimmed by 1 base and 5 bases, with 5 bases remaining between them. The CDR3 spans 11 residues. Germline V CDR1 and CDR2: DFQATT, SNEGSKA (reference sequence). CDR3 residues: CSARAHETQYF. In DNA form, the CDR3 reads TGCAGTGCTAGAGCGCATGAGACCCAGTACTTC.

This chain links TRBV29-1 with TRBJ2-7; 9 nucleotides agree with TRBD1. CDR3 length: 14 residues. With V trimmed by 4 bases and J by 3 bases, 7 bases remained unmatched. Germline CDR1 is SQVTM and CDR2 is ANQGSEA. Written as DNA, the CDR3 is TGCAGCGTTGTGGGACAGGGACACGTCTACGAGCAGTACTTC. This codes for CSVVGQGHVYEQYF.

This clone was counted between two and nine times. This rearrangement joins TRBV27 to TRBJ1-4; weak D call: TRBD1 (5 bases). The CDR3 runs to 15 residues. Germline V CDR1 and CDR2: MNHEY, SMNVEV (reference sequence). V lost 2 bases and J lost 4, with 11 bases in between. Here the CDR3 reads CASSLKWGFNEKLFF. In DNA, the CDR3 is TGTGCCAGCAGTTTAAAGTGGGGGTTTAATGAAAAACTGTTTTTT. The complete variable domain, with remaining parts taken from reference TRBV27 and TRBJ1-4, reads EAQVTQNPRYLITVTGKKLTVTCSQNMNHEYMSWYRQDPGLGLRQIYYSMNVEVTDKGDVPEGYKVSRKEKRNFPLILESPSPNQTSLYFCASSLKWGFNEKLFFGSGTQLSVL.

This chain links TRBV30 with TRBJ2-7; 7 bases align to TRBD2. V lost 3 bases and J lost 6; bases outside the gene matches: 11. The CDR3 is 14 amino acids. Germline V gives CDR1 GTSNPN, CDR2 SVGIG (reference sequence). The CDR3 reads CAWSTSAGRLEQYF. The DNA of the CDR3 is TGTGCCTGGAGCACTAGCGCGGGTAGACTCGAGCAGTACTTC.